This TCR beta chain was found in a study of T cell responses to AZD1222 COVID-19 vaccine. Study outcomes and limitations: All repertoire sampling was performed exclusively after the peak T cell response. Across the whole spike, CD4 TCRs peaked at regions 160-218 and 743-854. Spike-specific TCR breadth and depth went up after people got two AZD1222 doses.

On this clone: Its matching antigen is unknown.

Here immunoSEQ multiplex PCR was the method, and the copy in TCRdb shows in-frame clones only, minus some. The sample has approximately 170,000 clones; around 87% are singletons. The V gene's germline CDR1 is SGHTS and CDR2 YDEGEE. V lost 3 bases and J 2 bases, leaving 12 bases between the germline ends. The CDR3 totals 14 residues. Sequencing used peripheral blood, obtained on day 0 of AZD1222 vaccination. The J gene is TRBJ2-7, the V gene TRBV5-8, with D possibly matching TRBD2 (6 bases). The TCR sequence derives from an adult in good health. The CDR3 DNA is TGTGCCAGCAGCTGGAGGGGCACAGCCTACGAGCAGTACTTC. Translating it yields CASSWRGTAYEQYF.